The 14 T cell receptor beta chains reported below all come from one sample, sequenced in a study of shared clonotypes between healthy human individuals. The method was immunoSEQ multiplex PCR; TCRdb's version includes in-frame clones alone and lacks a portion of them. Counted here are around 2.1 million clones, approximately 94% occurring once; the ten biggest clones make up 1.5% to 2%. Only CD45RO-negative cells positively selected for CCR7 counted as naive CD8 cells, so terminally differentiated effector memory CD45RA+ cells were excluded. Material for sequencing was naive CD8+ T cells from PBMCs. These receptor sequences come from a man in his late teens or twenties in good health. Some clones in this sample may be carry-over from other donors' samples.

This clone was seen more than once but under ten times. The chain recombines TRBV25-1 with TRBJ1-5, with 7 bases matching TRBD1. Germline values: CDR1 MGHDK, CDR2 SYGVNS. Unmatched junction bases numbered 3, after V lost 2 bases and J lost 11 bases. The CDR3 sequence is 12 residues long. The DNA for the CDR3 is TGTGCCAGCAGTGAAACAGGGGCATCCCAGCATTTT. It encodes CASSETGASQHF.

The chain has TRBV6-5 and TRBJ2-7; tentatively, D is TRBD2 (6 bases). Germline loops: CDR1 MNHEY, CDR2 SVGAGI. This CDR3 has 14 amino acids. V was clipped by 5 bases and J by 5 bases, with 16 bases between them. The chain's CDR3 is CASSHLRLDHEQYF. DNA of the CDR3: TGTGCCAGCAGTCACCTCCGACTAGACCACGAGCAGTACTTC.

The chain joins TRBV4-3 to TRBJ2-2, with D perhaps TRBD1 (5 bases). Trimming removed 4 bases at V and 4 bases at J, with 13 bases between. CDR3 length: 15 amino acids. Germline assignment: CDR1 LGHNA and CDR2 YSLEER. CDR3 region: CASSPSGMGTGELFF. CDR3 sequence (DNA): TGCGCCAGCAGCCCCTCAGGGATGGGCACCGGGGAGCTGTTTTTT.

The chain recombines TRBV7-9 with TRBJ2-1; possibly TRBD2 for D (6 bases). The V and J ends lost 7 bases and 2 bases respectively, with 15 bases between them. The CDR3 runs 15 residues. The germline gives CDR1 SEHNR, CDR2 FQNEAQ (reference sequence). For the CDR3, the DNA is TGTGCCAGCACCCTAGAGGACTACGCCTACAATGAGCAGTTCTTC. Translation gives CASTLEDYAYNEQFF.

The V gene is TRBV10-3, the J gene TRBJ2-5; D remains ambiguous. CDR3 length: 13 amino acids. The germline V gene has CDR1 ENHRY and CDR2 SYGVKD. V was trimmed by 7 bases and J by 1 base, leaving 10 bases between them. The CDR3 loop is CAITSAIQETQYF. The CDR3 DNA reads TGTGCCATCACCAGCGCGATCCAAGAGACCCAGTACTTC.

This sequence joins TRBV25-1 and TRBJ2-3, with 9 bases fitting TRBD1. V shed 4 bases, J shed 0 bases, and the junction held 8 bases outside the gene matches. The CDR3 loop spans 17 amino acids. The germline CDR1 and CDR2 sequences are MGHDK and SYGVNS. The chain's CDR3 is CASSGPGTGLSTDTQYF. The CDR3 DNA reads as TGTGCCAGCAGTGGCCCTGGGACAGGGCTAAGCACAGATACGCAGTATTTT.

The V call is TRBV7-3, the J call TRBJ2-2; maybe TRBD2 (5 bases). Germline-derived CDR1 and CDR2 are SGHTA and FQGTGA. V lost 4 bases, J lost 5 bases, and 8 bases lay in between. This CDR3 is 13 amino acids long. In DNA, the CDR3 is TGTGCCAGCAGCTCCCTAGCAACCGGGGAGCTGTTTTTT. This gives the protein CASSSLATGELFF.

The J gene is TRBJ2-1, the V gene TRBV7-9; 12 positions agree with TRBD2. CDR1 is SEHNR, CDR2 FQNEAQ, per germline (reference sequence). The length of the CDR3 is 18 residues. With V trimmed by 9 bases and J by 6 bases, 18 bases remained unmatched. The chain's CDR3 is CASSFFPLSSGRANEQFF. The CDR3 DNA follows: TGTGCCAGTTCGTTCTTCCCTCTTTCTAGCGGGAGGGCCAATGAGCAGTTCTTC.

The rearrangement uses TRBV7-8 and TRBJ2-7; perhaps D is TRBD1 or TRBD2 (5 bases each). Germline-derived CDR1 and CDR2 are SGHVS and FQNEAQ. The CDR3 contains 18 residues. Trimming took 1 base from V and 5 from J, leaving 24 bases between them. Here the CDR3 DNA reads TGTGCCAGCAGCTTAGACGGCGAGCTGACTGGGGGATACGACGAGCAGTACTTC. Protein product: CASSLDGELTGGYDEQYF.

The rearrangement links TRBV4-3 to TRBJ1-2; no clear D gene. This CDR3 has 13 residues. The germline V gene has CDR1 LGHNA and CDR2 YSLEER. The V end lost 0 bases, the J end lost 7 bases, and 9 bases lay between the germline ends. CDR3 sequence reads: CASSQDLESGYTF. CDR3 nucleotide sequence: TGCGCCAGCAGCCAAGATCTGGAGAGTGGCTACACCTTC.

V gene TRBV27 combines with J gene TRBJ2-7; possibly TRBD1 for D (6 bases). The CDR3 has 16 amino acids. V was cut by 3 bases and J by 5 bases, with 20 bases left in between. Germline CDR1 reads MNHEY; CDR2 reads SMNVEV (reference sequence). The CDR3 loop reads CASSFNGQGKADEQYF. Here the CDR3 DNA reads TGTGCCAGCAGTTTTAACGGCCAGGGGAAAGCAGACGAGCAGTACTTC.

The chain couples TRBV13 to TRBJ2-7; maybe TRBD2 (5 bases). V lost 5 bases and J lost 3, with 14 bases in between. Germline lookup yields CDR1 PRHDT and CDR2 FYEKMQ (reference sequence). This CDR3 has 14 amino acids. CDR3 in DNA: TGTGCCAGCAGCCAGCGGATAAGCCGCTACGAGCAGTACTTC. Encoded protein: CASSQRISRYEQYF.

The chain combines TRBV28 with TRBJ1-5; D remains unclear. CDR1 and CDR2 from the germline V gene are MDHEN and SYDVKM. Trimming took off 3 bases at V and 6 bases at J, with 12 bases between the two ends. The CDR3 spans 14 residues. The CDR3 reads CASSFANGGQPQHF. CDR3 in DNA: TGTGCCAGCAGTTTCGCCAACGGCGGTCAGCCCCAGCATTTT.

This clone occurred once. This chain links TRBV5-4 with TRBJ2-7, with 10 bases lining up with TRBD1. This CDR3 is built from 15 residues. Germline V lookup: CDR1 SGHNT, CDR2 YYREEE (reference sequence). V trimming: 4 bases; J trimming: 2 bases; junction bases outside the gene matches: 6. The CDR3 region is CASSHRTGGAYEQYF. The CDR3 DNA follows: TGTGCCAGCAGCCACCGGACAGGGGGAGCCTACGAGCAGTACTTC.